The rows below give T cell receptor beta chains drawn from one sample of a study of T cells in Graves' hyperthyroidism and ophthalmopathy. Each CDR3 protein is one row after TCRdb ran MiXCR on the multiplex PCR reads. Of over 450,000 distinct CDR3 sequences listed, around an eighth are singletons. Sequenced sample: blood. The receptors derive from a woman younger than 30 with Graves' hyperthyroidism. CDR3s include the opening cysteine and the closing phenylalanine or tryptophan. Fields, in order: V gene, D gene, CDR3 protein. The D gene is left open where the match is weak.

V gene: TRBV30; D gene: -; CDR3 protein: CAWSPLTGIGDTQYF
V gene: TRBV12-3/TRBV12-4; D gene: TRBD2; CDR3 protein: CASRPHGGGTDTQYF
V gene: TRBV20-1; D gene: -; CDR3 protein: CSADQGFDTEAFF
V gene: TRBV2; D gene: TRBD1; CDR3 protein: CASMNPSQGMNTEAFF
V gene: TRBV19; D gene: -; CDR3 protein: CASSIGHWEQFF
V gene: TRBV19; D gene: TRBD1; CDR3 protein: CASLQPGQQETQYF
V gene: TRBV10-2; D gene: TRBD1; CDR3 protein: CASSDPGQPLYNEQFF
V gene: TRBV9; D gene: -; CDR3 protein: CASSGVYNEQFF
V gene: TRBV4-1; D gene: TRBD1; CDR3 protein: CASSQGDRVDYGYTF
V gene: TRBV5-1; D gene: TRBD2; CDR3 protein: CASSHSGRADTGELFF
V gene: TRBV11-3; D gene: -; CDR3 protein: CASSFGFGDISPYEQYF
V gene: TRBV5-1; D gene: TRBD2; CDR3 protein: CASSFGGLAAYNEQFF
V gene: TRBV9; D gene: TRBD1; CDR3 protein: CASSSRTGVVSEEQFF
V gene: TRBV24-1; D gene: TRBD1; CDR3 protein: CATRDRDSYEQYF
V gene: TRBV12-3/TRBV12-4; D gene: -; CDR3 protein: CASSLRSTGVSTDTQYF
V gene: TRBV30; D gene: -; CDR3 protein: CAWSPWGENGNTIYF
V gene: TRBV15; D gene: -; CDR3 protein: CATSRDRVGAYNEQFF
V gene: TRBV19; D gene: TRBD1; CDR3 protein: CASQVPTGQGVGQPQHF
V gene: TRBV5-1; D gene: -; CDR3 protein: CASRFVGQSTDTQYF
V gene: TRBV7-7; D gene: -; CDR3 protein: CASSLLSGSASYNEQFF